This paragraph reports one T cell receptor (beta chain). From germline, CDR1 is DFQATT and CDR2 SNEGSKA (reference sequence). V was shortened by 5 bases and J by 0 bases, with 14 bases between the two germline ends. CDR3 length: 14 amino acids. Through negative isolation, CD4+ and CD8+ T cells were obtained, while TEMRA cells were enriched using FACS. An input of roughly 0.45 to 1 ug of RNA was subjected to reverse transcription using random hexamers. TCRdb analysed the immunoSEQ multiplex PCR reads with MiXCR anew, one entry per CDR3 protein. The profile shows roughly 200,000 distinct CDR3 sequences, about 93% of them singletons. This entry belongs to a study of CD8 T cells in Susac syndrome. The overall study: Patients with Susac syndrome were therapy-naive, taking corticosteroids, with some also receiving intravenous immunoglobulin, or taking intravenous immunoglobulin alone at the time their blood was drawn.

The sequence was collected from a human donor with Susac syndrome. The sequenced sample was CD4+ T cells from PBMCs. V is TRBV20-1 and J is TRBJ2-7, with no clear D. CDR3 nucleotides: TGCAGTGCTGTTGAACGCGGTCTCTCCTACGAGCAGTACTTC. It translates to CSAVERGLSYEQYF.